The 3 T cell receptor beta chains below come from one sample, sequenced in a study of shared clonotypes between healthy human individuals. Naive CD8 cells, CD45RO-negative and positively selected for CCR7, excluded terminally differentiated effector memory CD45RA+ cells. Libraries were prepared by immunoSEQ multiplex PCR; TCRdb keeps only in-frame clonotypes and omits some of them. The sample has approximately 2,000,000 clones, roughly 93% seen once; the top ten hold about 1.7%. What was sequenced was naive CD8+ T cells from PBMCs. These receptors all stem from a man aged 18 to 29 in good health. Some clones in this sample may be carry-over from other donors' samples.

V gene TRBV7-8 combines with J gene TRBJ2-7; tentatively, D is TRBD1 (6 bases). Germline lookup yields CDR1 SGHVS and CDR2 FQNEAQ. The CDR3 sequence is 14 residues long. V lost 5 bases and J 7 bases, leaving 18 bases between the germline ends. The CDR3 spells CASSQLVDRREQYF. CDR3 bases: TGTGCCAGCAGCCAATTGGTGGACAGACGGGAGCAGTACTTC.

This chain uses TRBV28 with TRBJ1-5, with 8 bases identical to TRBD1. The germline V gene encodes CDR1 MDHEN and CDR2 SYDVKM. The CDR3 extends over 17 amino acids. V lost 5 bases to trimming and J lost 4 bases; unmatched junction nucleotides: 13. CDR3 nucleotide sequence: TGTGCCAGCAGTCCACGGACAGGGAAACACCTAAATCAGCCCCAGCATTTT. It translates to CASSPRTGKHLNQPQHF.

This clone came up once. The genes are TRBV5-1 and TRBJ2-4; 8 nucleotides agree with TRBD1. CDR3 length: 17 amino acids. V trimming: 4 bases; J trimming: 1 base; junction bases outside the gene matches: 10. CDR1 SGHRS and CDR2 YFSETQ come from the germline V gene. For the CDR3, the DNA is TGCGCCAGCAGCCCCAAAAGACAGGGGATTGCCAAAAACATTCAGTACTTC. Protein product: CASSPKRQGIAKNIQYF.